Shown below are 19 T cell receptor beta chains from a single sample sequenced in a study of chemoradiotherapy in HPV16-positive cancers. Data came from immunoSEQ multiplex PCR; TCRdb stores just in-frame clones and leaves some out. The sample holds 950 to 1,500 clones, roughly 80% seen once. Sequencing used tumor tissue, obtained from a patient who underwent chemoradiotherapy. The receptors were gathered from a human donor with HPV-associated anogenital cancer.

This clone was found a few times. The V and J genes are TRBV5-1 and TRBJ2-7; TRBD1 matches 10 bases. The CDR3 spans 14 residues. Trimming at V came to 4 bases and at J to 2 bases, leaving 3 bases not matched to a gene. The germline CDR1 and CDR2 sequences are SGHRS and YFSETQ. CDR3 sequence: CASSHGQGAYEQYV. CDR3 in DNA: TGCGCCAGCAGCCACGGACAGGGGGCCTACGAGCAGTACGTC.

The rearrangement joins TRBV30 to TRBJ1-2; 7 bases agree with TRBD1. The CDR3 contains 13 residues. The J segment lost 7 bases and the V segment lost 4 bases, leaving 9 bases of the junction unmatched. Germline CDR1 and CDR2: GTSNPN and SVGIG (reference sequence). The CDR3 nucleotides read TGTGCCTGGAAGGAGGGGGCGTACGGTGGCTACACCTTC. Protein: CAWKEGAYGGYTF.

The rearrangement uses TRBV7-9 and TRBJ1-2; 9 positions match TRBD1. CDR3 length: 14 residues. Germline CDR1 reads SEHNR; CDR2 reads FQNEAQ (reference sequence). The V and J ends lost 6 bases and 3 bases, in that order; junction bases with no gene match: 5. CDR3 DNA: TGTGCCAGCAGATTACAGGGGGCAGACTATGGCTACACCTTC. Its protein is CASRLQGADYGYTF.

The J gene is TRBJ2-1, the V gene TRBV29-1, with unresolved D. Trimming removed 3 bases at V and 0 bases at J, with 15 bases between. Germline lookup yields CDR1 SQVTM and CDR2 ANQGSEA. The CDR3 has 16 amino acids. The CDR3 DNA follows: TGCAGCGTTGAGTCTTCCCCGGGCCTCTCCTACAATGAGCAGTTCTTC. Protein product: CSVESSPGLSYNEQFF.

The chain joins TRBV2 to TRBJ2-7; D gene ambiguous. This CDR3 spans 10 amino acids. The germline CDR1 and CDR2 sequences are SNHLY and FYNNEI. Trimming took off 4 bases at V and 5 bases at J, with 3 bases between the two ends. Written as DNA, the CDR3 is TGTGCCAGCAGTGCTGACGAGCAGTACGTC. It specifies CASSADEQYV.

This clone appeared a few times. The chain combines TRBV29-1 with TRBJ1-2, with D unclear. With 3 bases removed from V and 7 bases from J, the gap between germline ends came to 9 bases. Per germline, CDR1 SQVTM and CDR2 ANQGSEA. The CDR3 is 11 residues long. This chain's CDR3 is CSVERLVGYTF. In DNA, the CDR3 is TGCAGCGTTGAGAGGCTCGTTGGCTACACCTTC.

As regards this clone: Lacking the conserved final phenylalanine or tryptophan, this CDR3 likely reflects a read error. The chain couples TRBV18 to TRBJ1-2; D is possibly TRBD1 (6 bases). Germline V gene lookup returns CDR1 KGHSH and CDR2 LQKENI. CDR3 length equals 13 residues. The V end was cut by 2 bases, the J end by 6 bases, with 10 bases between. CDR3 loop: CASSPVEGDGYTL. DNA for the CDR3: TGTGCCAGCTCACCAGTGGAGGGGGATGGCTACACCCTC.

This clone came up once. Germline and junction disagree at one end, which may indicate a read error. The CDR3 protein is CASSLVAGEALF. The CDR3 bases are TGTGCCAGCAGCTTAGTGGCAGGGGAAGCACTCTTT. The rearrangement links TRBV7-2 to TRBJ1-1, with D possibly matching TRBD1 (6 bases). The CDR3 extends over 12 amino acids. CDR1 and CDR2 (germline): SGHTA, FQGNSA.

The rearrangement links TRBV29-1 to TRBJ1-1; D uncertain. The CDR3 runs to 14 residues. With 3 bases removed from V and 2 bases from J, the gap between germline ends came to 13 bases. Germline V gene sequence: CDR1 SQVTM, CDR2 ANQGSEA. Here the CDR3 DNA reads TGCAGCGTTGATGCAGGTGGGTTTAACACTGAAGCTTTCTTT. This gives the protein CSVDAGGFNTEAFF.

This chain uses TRBV6-1 with TRBJ2-7, with unresolved D. Germline loops: CDR1 MNHNS, CDR2 SASEGT. The length of the CDR3 is 12 residues. In nucleotides, the CDR3 is TGTGCGTCCGGTTTAAGCTCCTACGAGCAGTACTTC. Protein sequence: CASGLSSYEQYF.

This CDR3 is CASSQGREVRGGGYTF. DNA of the CDR3: TGTGCCAGCAGCCAAGGACGGGAGGTGCGGGGCGGTGGCTACACCTTC. The chain uses TRBV4-2 and TRBJ1-2, with D maybe TRBD1 (5 bases). Trimming cost V 1 base and J 7 bases, with 19 bases left between them. Germline V lookup: CDR1 LGHNA, CDR2 YNFKEQ. The CDR3 is 16 residues long.

V is TRBV9 and J is TRBJ2-3, with TRBD2 as a possible D gene (5 bases). CDR3 length equals 13 residues. Germline V lookup: CDR1 SGDLS, CDR2 YYNGEE. Deletions cut 6 bases from V and 4 bases from J, with 12 bases between. CDR3 loop: CASTVPGSDTQYF. In DNA form, the CDR3 reads TGTGCCAGCACGGTCCCGGGGTCAGATACGCAGTATTTT.

The rearrangement joins TRBV20-1 to TRBJ1-1; D might be TRBD1 (6 bases). There are 11 residues in the CDR3. Trimming took off 3 bases at V and 10 bases at J, with 12 bases between the two ends. Germline V CDR1 and CDR2: DFQATT, SNEGSKA (reference sequence). The CDR3 DNA follows: TGCAGTGCTAGTATGGGGGCTTCAGCTTTCTTT. Its translation: CSASMGASAFF.

The chain combines TRBV5-1 with TRBJ1-2; TRBD1 matches 7 bases. In germline, CDR1 is SGHRS, CDR2 YFSETQ. V shed 6 bases, J shed 0 bases, and the junction held 5 bases outside the gene matches. The CDR3 sequence is 14 residues long. This CDR3 reads CASTTGDSNYGYTF. In DNA, the CDR3 is TGCGCCAGCACCACAGGGGACTCTAACTATGGCTACACCTTC.

This clone has only one observation. The chain joins TRBV7-3 to TRBJ2-2, with 9 positions matching TRBD1. The CDR3 is made up of 14 amino acids. Germline CDR1 and CDR2: SGHTA and FQGTGA. With V trimmed by 5 bases and J by 6 bases, 4 bases remained unmatched. CDR3 loop: CASSRQGGAGELFF. The CDR3 DNA sequence: TGTGCCAGCAGCCGACAGGGGGGGGCCGGGGAGCTGTTTTTT.

CDR3 bases: TGTGCCAGCAGCTCGGGGGGGTTTAGCACAGATACGCAGTATTTT. Translation gives CASSSGGFSTDTQYF. This sequence joins TRBV5-4 and TRBJ2-3; 8 nucleotides line up with TRBD2. The CDR3 runs to 15 residues. Germline-derived CDR1 and CDR2 are SGHNT and YYREEE (reference sequence). V lost 3 bases, J lost 0 bases, and 3 bases stayed unmatched.

This chain uses TRBV14 with TRBJ1-2; perhaps TRBD1 as D (5 bases). Germline V CDR1 and CDR2: SGHDN, FVKESK. Trimming took 6 bases from V and 3 from J, leaving 14 bases between them. There are 14 residues in the CDR3. CDR3 in DNA: TGTGCCAGCAGTCCGGCAGGGAACTACTATGGCTACACCTTC. It codes for CASSPAGNYYGYTF.

The rearrangement joins TRBV27 to TRBJ2-3; D is undetermined. CDR3 length equals 14 residues. Trimming removed 0 bases from V and 2 bases from J, with 6 bases in between. Germline assignment: CDR1 MNHEY and CDR2 SMNVEV (reference sequence). The CDR3: CASSLSSPTDTQYF. CDR3 DNA sequence: TGTGCCAGCAGTTTATCGTCACCCACAGATACGCAGTATTTT.

V gene TRBV5-1 combines with J gene TRBJ1-1; D is possibly TRBD1 (5 bases). Trimming removed 4 bases from V and 4 bases from J, with 23 bases in between. This CDR3 contains 17 residues. Germline V CDR1 and CDR2: SGHRS, YFSETQ. CDR3 loop: CASSRDAGTPWGTEAFF. In DNA, the CDR3 is TGCGCCAGCAGCAGGGATGCCGGGACCCCCTGGGGCACTGAAGCTTTCTTT.